This T cell receptor (beta chain) stems from a study of T-cell reconstitution after alpha-beta-depleted transplantation in children. The junction had 8 bases not matched to a gene; V was cut back by 3 bases and J by 8 bases. Germline assignment: CDR1 LGHDT and CDR2 YNNKEL (reference sequence). The CDR3 has 15 amino acids. Unique molecular identifiers were used in preparing the TCRbeta library. MiXCR, run by TCRdb on the PCR reads, gives a single entry per CDR3 protein. Counted here are 400,000 to 500,000 distinct CDR3 sequences, roughly a tenth occurring once; the ten biggest clones make up roughly 5.1%. This clonotype was observed many times.

Specimen: PBMCs from the stem cell graft donor, collected from the stem cell graft. The chain couples TRBV3-1 to TRBJ2-1, with 9 positions matching TRBD1. The receptor's source is a human donor who donated a stem cell graft to a child with acute myeloid leukemia. The CDR3 DNA reads as TGTGCCAGCAGCCAGACCGGGACAGGGAGGGATGAGCAGTTCTTC. Amino acid sequence: CASSQTGTGRDEQFF.